Described below is a single TCR beta chain sequence and its context. The antigen remains unidentified. A junction end diverges from the germline sequence, so it may reflect a read error. This entry belongs to a study of human T cells and chemical hapten exposure. The overall study: A patient group, mainly female, showed alopecia areata, totalis or universalis.

In TCRdb, the RACE reads were re-called with MiXCR into one record per CDR3 protein. The top ten clones hold around 1.6% of a sample with roughly 60,000 distinct CDR3 sequences, 5.5% to 7.5% of them seen once. CDR3 length: 15 amino acids. Per the germline V gene, CDR1 is SGHVS and CDR2 is FQNEAQ. Time point specified: pre-sensitization, week 0. Described treatment: therapeutic diphenylcyclopropenone sensitization with weekly scalp DPC. The donor pool consisted of alopecia patients aged 18 to 70 years, considered suitable for DPC. Overall study findings and caveats: Positive correlation was observed between PT1 expanded TCR counts and patch test score.

The sample consisted of whole blood, taken in connection with sensitization to the hapten diphenylcyclopropenone (DPC). This chain connects TRBV7-8 to TRBJ1-5; the match to TRBD1 covers 7 bases. The sequence came from a woman in her thirties with alopecia areata. Some clones in this sample may be carry-over from other donors' samples. CDR3 sequence: CASSLEGGGRQRQHF. In DNA form, the CDR3 reads TGTGCCAGCAGCTTAGAGGGAGGGGGCAGACAGCGCCAGCATTTT.